This is a list of T cell receptor beta chains from one sample in a study of radiation and T cells in renal cell carcinoma. Generated by immunoSEQ multiplex PCR, the TCRdb table keeps only in-frame clones and is missing some. The repertoire holds some 4,000 clones, with around 75% as singletons. Specimen: tumor tissue, collected from a patient whose treatment was nephrectomy without radiotherapy. These receptors all come from a man in his fifties or sixties with renal cell carcinoma. Both conserved end residues are part of each CDR3. The order of the fields is CDR3 protein, CDR3 DNA, clone size, V gene, J gene, D gene. The D gene is left open where the match is weak. Clone size is given for some rows only: seen once, a few or many times, or a class if the clone is expanded.

CASSEWRREQFF	TGCGCCAGCAGTGAGTGGAGGAGAGAGCAGTTCTTC	NA	TRBV10-2	TRBJ2-1	NA
CASSIGQGGGYGYTF	TGTGCCAGTAGTATAGGACAGGGCGGAGGGTATGGCTACACCTTC	few	TRBV19	TRBJ1-2	TRBD1
CASSSLLGASYNEQFF	TGTGCCAGCAGCAGTTTGTTAGGGGCCTCCTACAATGAGCAGTTCTTC	NA	TRBV7-8	TRBJ2-1	NA
CSVLGWGELFF	TGCAGCGTTCTGGGGTGGGGGGAGCTGTTTTTT	NA	TRBV29-1	TRBJ2-2	NA
CAWNEGATNEKLFF	TGTGCCTGGAACGAAGGGGCAACTAATGAAAAACTGTTTTTT	few	TRBV30	TRBJ1-4	NA
CASTPSGHGEQYF	TGTGCCAGCACCCCTAGCGGACACGGGGAGCAGTACTTC	few	TRBV9	TRBJ2-7	TRBD2
CASSPRGNEKLFF	TGTGCCAGCAGTCCCAGGGGTAATGAAAAACTGTTTTTT	NA	TRBV2	TRBJ1-4	NA
CASSQVWGSSNQPQHF	TGCGCCAGCAGCCAAGTCTGGGGTTCGAGCAATCAGCCCCAGCATTTT	NA	TRBV4-3	TRBJ1-5	NA
CASSIGTGPLNTEAFF	TGTGCCAGTAGTATCGGGACAGGGCCCCTGAACACTGAAGCTTTCTTT	NA	TRBV19	TRBJ1-1	TRBD1
CASSLLEEGEQYF	TGTGCCAGCAGCTTATTGGAGGAGGGCGAGCAGTACTTC	few	TRBV7-8	TRBJ2-7	NA
CASSIQGYNEQFF	TGTGCCAGTAGTATACAGGGCTACAATGAGCAGTTCTTC	NA	TRBV19	TRBJ2-1	NA
CASSFPGHPYEQYF	TGTGCCAGCAGTTTCCCGGGGCACCCCTACGAGCAGTACTTC	NA	TRBV27	TRBJ2-7	NA
CAWSGQPRGANVLTF	TGTGCCTGGAGCGGACAGCCACGCGGGGCCAACGTCCTGACTTTC	once	TRBV30	TRBJ2-6	NA
CASSGSNEQFF	TGCGCCAGCTCCGGAAGCAATGAGCAGTTCTTC	NA	TRBV5-1	TRBJ2-1	NA
CASSYLDRVDTEAFF	TGTGCCAGCAGTTACTTAGACAGGGTGGACACTGAAGCTTTCTTT	NA	TRBV6-5	TRBJ1-1	TRBD1
CAWSLSFEQYF	TGTGCCTGGAGTTTGTCCTTCGAGCAGTACTTC	NA	TRBV30	TRBJ2-7	NA
CASSSSTTASYGYTF	TGTGCCAGCAGCAGTTCTACCACAGCTTCCTATGGCTACACCTTC	NA	TRBV7-9	TRBJ1-2	NA
CASSQLADTDTQYF	TGTGCCAGCAGTCAACTAGCGGACACAGATACGCAGTATTTT	few	TRBV6-6	TRBJ2-3	TRBD2
CASSQEWLDSTEAFF	TGTGCCAGCAGCCAAGAATGGTTGGACAGCACTGAAGCTTTCTTT	NA	TRBV14	TRBJ1-1	NA
CAWSNDRARNEKLFF	TGTGCCTGGAGTAACGACAGGGCGCGTAATGAAAAACTGTTTTTT	NA	TRBV30	TRBJ1-4	TRBD1
CASSLTGGLSEQYF	TGCGCCAGCAGCTTGACGGGAGGGCTTAGCGAGCAGTACTTC	NA	TRBV5-1	TRBJ2-7	TRBD2
CASSETSGSGPHNEQFF	TGTGCCAGCAGTGAAACTAGCGGGAGTGGCCCACACAATGAGCAGTTCTTC	NA	TRBV25-1	TRBJ2-1	TRBD2
CASTILNTGELFF	TGTGCCAGTACGATATTGAACACCGGGGAGCTGTTTTTT	NA	TRBV19	TRBJ2-2	NA
CAISGTSGRGNEQFF	TGTGCCATCAGCGGGACTAGCGGGAGAGGCAATGAGCAGTTCTTC	once	TRBV10-3	TRBJ2-1	TRBD2
CASKRQASGANVLTF	TGTGCCAGCAAGAGGCAGGCCTCTGGGGCCAACGTCCTGACTTTC	NA	TRBV2	TRBJ2-6	NA
CASSELTDTQYF	TGCGCCAGCAGTGAACTCACAGATACGCAGTATTTT	NA	TRBV10-2	TRBJ2-3	NA
CASSPGLAQGTGELFF	TGTGCCAGCAGCCCCGGACTAGCCCAGGGGACCGGGGAGCTGTTTTTT	NA	TRBV9	TRBJ2-2	TRBD2
CAWSPGTVGGYTF	TGTGCCTGGAGTCCTGGGACAGTGGGAGGCTACACCTTC	NA	TRBV30	TRBJ1-2	TRBD1
CASSVSSGTSFYEQYF	TGTGCCAGCAGTGTTTCCTCCGGGACTAGCTTCTACGAGCAGTACTTC	NA	TRBV6-1	TRBJ2-7	TRBD2
CSVEVGAGQVYEQYF	TGCAGCGTTGAAGTCGGCGCGGGACAGGTCTACGAGCAGTACTTC	NA	TRBV29-1	TRBJ2-7	TRBD1
CASRRGGGDGYTF	TGCGCCAGCAGACGCGGGGGAGGAGATGGCTACACCTTC	NA	TRBV5-1	TRBJ1-2	NA
CSSRLAGAGEQFF	TGCAGCTCCCGACTAGCGGGAGCCGGTGAGCAGTTCTTC	NA	TRBV29-1	TRBJ2-1	TRBD2
CASSQDGSRVAQYF	TGTGCCAGCAGCCAAGATGGGTCCAGGGTGGCGCAGTATTTT	NA	TRBV14	TRBJ2-3	NA
CASSPRTDRSGNTIYF	TGTGCCAGCAGCCCCCGGACCGATCGCTCTGGAAACACCATATATTTT	NA	TRBV9	TRBJ1-3	NA
CASSTLAGVGNEQFF	TGTGCCAGCAGCACCCTAGCGGGAGTGGGGAATGAGCAGTTCTTC	NA	TRBV7-3	TRBJ2-1	TRBD2
CASRGGSTNEKLFF	TGTGCCAGTCGAGGGGGCTCAACTAATGAAAAACTGTTTTTT	NA	TRBV19	TRBJ1-4	TRBD1
CASSYSGVDTEQYF	TGTGCCAGCAGTTACTCAGGGGTGGATACGGAGCAGTACTTC	few	TRBV6-5	TRBJ2-7	NA